This T cell receptor beta chain was identified in a study of cytomegalovirus exposure and HLA in healthy donors. Overall study results and limits: Overall, about 160 TCR beta chains were annotated as cytomegalovirus-associated. Specificity for CMV antigens was confirmed in vitro for a few of the CMV-associated chains.

The V end was cut by 6 bases, the J end by 8 bases, with 13 bases between. Looked up from germline, CDR1 is MNHEY and CDR2 is SMNVEV (reference sequence). The CDR3 spans 12 residues. As for this clone: Its antigen is unknown.

Generated by immunoSEQ multiplex PCR, the TCRdb table keeps only in-frame clones and is missing some. Of approximately 280,000 clones in the sample, approximately 90% were seen once. What was sequenced was PBMCs. The V and J genes are TRBV27 and TRBJ1-2; D remains unclear. This sequence was found in a young woman in good health and CMV-seronegative. CDR3 sequence: CASSAGRGGYTF. CDR3 nucleotides: TGTGCCAGCAGCGCTGGACGAGGGGGCTACACCTTC.